The subject of this entry is one T cell receptor (beta chain). This record comes from a study of blood T cell repertoires in COVID-19. Across the whole study: The United States, Italy and Spain supplied acute and convalescent COVID-19 samples.

Study processing details: Amplification of reference gene primers provided the estimated nucleated cell counts. Produced via immunoSEQ multiplex PCR; TCRdb's table is partial and in-frame only. That table is the source of V, J and clone size, and D and trimming were worked out from the DNA. This sample has nearly 350,000 clones, with approximately 82% found just once. The sequencing input was peripheral blood. The sequence derives from a man aged 25-45 years with active or convalescent COVID-19.

CDR3 region: CASSLGTVYEQYF. In DNA form, the CDR3 reads TGTGCCAGCAGCCTCGGGACAGTCTACGAGCAGTACTTC. The J gene is TRBJ2-7, the V gene TRBV11-2; 7 bases align to TRBD1. Germline values: CDR1 SGHAT, CDR2 FQNNGV. V gave up 5 bases and J gave up 3 bases; unmatched junction bases: 4. The CDR3 runs to 13 residues.